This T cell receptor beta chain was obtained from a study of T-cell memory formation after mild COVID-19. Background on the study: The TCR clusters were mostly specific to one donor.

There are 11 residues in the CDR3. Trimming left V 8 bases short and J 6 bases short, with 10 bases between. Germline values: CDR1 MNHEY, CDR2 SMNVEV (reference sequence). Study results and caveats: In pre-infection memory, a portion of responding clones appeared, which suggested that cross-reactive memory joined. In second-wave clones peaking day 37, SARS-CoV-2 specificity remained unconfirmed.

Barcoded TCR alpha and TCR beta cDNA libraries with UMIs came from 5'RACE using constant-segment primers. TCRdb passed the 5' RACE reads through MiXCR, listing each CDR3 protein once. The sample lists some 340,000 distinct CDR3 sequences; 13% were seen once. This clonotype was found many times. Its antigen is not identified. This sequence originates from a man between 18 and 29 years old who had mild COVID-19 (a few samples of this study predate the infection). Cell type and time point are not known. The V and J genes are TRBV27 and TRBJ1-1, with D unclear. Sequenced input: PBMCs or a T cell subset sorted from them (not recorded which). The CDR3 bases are TGTGCCAGCGGCGCGTCCGCTGAAGCTTTCTTT. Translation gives CASGASAEAFF.